This T cell receptor (beta chain) was recovered during a study of cytomegalovirus exposure and HLA in healthy donors. Primers for the PCR totalled 60 Vbeta and 13 Jbeta. Measured with immunoSEQ multiplex PCR; TCRdb has only the in-frame clones, and not every one. The table has about 170,000 clones, 75% to 80% seen once. Turning to this clone: The antigen is unknown.

General study points: The study recorded over 150 TCR beta chains that were cytomegalovirus-associated. Most sequenced TCRs were rare (though some public TCRs occurred in many donors).

The donors, nominally healthy at sampling, likely had unrecorded immune exposures. The CDR3 length is 13 residues. CDR1 and CDR2 (germline): MNHEY, SVGAGI. The ends were cut back, 4 bases at V and 4 bases at J, with 10 bases in the middle. Sequenced: PBMCs. V and J are TRBV6-5 and TRBJ1-2; D perhaps matches TRBD1 (6 bases). This clonotype was sampled from a woman between 45 and 65 years old in good health and CMV-seropositive. The CDR3 reads CASSLQGGYGYTF. The CDR3 bases are TGTGCCAGCAGTTTACAGGGTGGCTATGGCTACACCTTC.